These 3 T cell receptor beta chains were sequenced from one sample in a study of cytomegalovirus exposure and HLA in healthy donors. Both 60 Vbeta primers and 13 Jbeta primers went into the PCR. Clones were read by immunoSEQ multiplex PCR, and TCRdb kept only the in-frame ones, dropping some. This sample yields around 150,000 clones, of which 77% are seen a single time; more than 2% belongs to the top ten. Sequenced input: PBMCs. These receptors all come from a man aged 50 to 59 in good health and CMV-seropositive.

The chain joins TRBV7-9 to TRBJ2-7; 8 positions agree with TRBD2. The CDR3 has 18 residues. Germline CDR1 and CDR2: SEHNR and FQNEAQ (reference sequence). V trimming: 4 bases; J trimming: 4 bases; junction bases outside the gene matches: 18. The CDR3 is CASSSRATLLAVVYEQYF. The CDR3, as DNA: TGTGCCAGCAGCTCCCGCGCTACACTACTAGCGGTAGTGTACGAGCAGTACTTC.

The rearrangement links TRBV7-2 to TRBJ1-1, with D tentatively TRBD1 (6 bases). Germline CDR1 and CDR2: SGHTA and FQGNSA. The germline V and J ends were trimmed by 5 bases and 4 bases, with 14 bases remaining between them. CDR3 length: 14 residues. The CDR3, as DNA: TGTGCCAGCAGCCCTCCTCAGGGGCTCACTGAAGCTTTCTTT. Residues: CASSPPQGLTEAFF.

The chain carries TRBV21-1 and TRBJ1-5; the D call TRBD1 from the table was never checked on the DNA. TRBV21-1 is recorded as a pseudogene. The CDR3 spans 16 residues. CDR3: CASSLSGTAKNQPQHF. Written as DNA, the CDR3 is TGTGCCAGCAGTTTGTCCGGGACAGCCAAGAATCAGCCCCAGCATTTT.